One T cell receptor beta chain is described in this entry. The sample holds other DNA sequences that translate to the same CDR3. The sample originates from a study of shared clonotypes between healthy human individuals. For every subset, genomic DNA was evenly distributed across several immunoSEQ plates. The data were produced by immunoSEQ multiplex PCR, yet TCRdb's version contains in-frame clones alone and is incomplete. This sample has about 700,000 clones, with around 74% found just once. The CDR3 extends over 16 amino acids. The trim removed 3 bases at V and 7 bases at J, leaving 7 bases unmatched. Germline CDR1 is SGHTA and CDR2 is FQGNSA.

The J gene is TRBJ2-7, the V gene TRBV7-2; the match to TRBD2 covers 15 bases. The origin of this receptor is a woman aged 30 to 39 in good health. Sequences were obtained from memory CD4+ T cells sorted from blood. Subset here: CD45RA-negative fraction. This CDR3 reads CASSLGLAGGLREQYF. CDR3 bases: TGTGCCAGCAGCTTGGGACTAGCGGGAGGTCTGAGAGAGCAGTACTTC.